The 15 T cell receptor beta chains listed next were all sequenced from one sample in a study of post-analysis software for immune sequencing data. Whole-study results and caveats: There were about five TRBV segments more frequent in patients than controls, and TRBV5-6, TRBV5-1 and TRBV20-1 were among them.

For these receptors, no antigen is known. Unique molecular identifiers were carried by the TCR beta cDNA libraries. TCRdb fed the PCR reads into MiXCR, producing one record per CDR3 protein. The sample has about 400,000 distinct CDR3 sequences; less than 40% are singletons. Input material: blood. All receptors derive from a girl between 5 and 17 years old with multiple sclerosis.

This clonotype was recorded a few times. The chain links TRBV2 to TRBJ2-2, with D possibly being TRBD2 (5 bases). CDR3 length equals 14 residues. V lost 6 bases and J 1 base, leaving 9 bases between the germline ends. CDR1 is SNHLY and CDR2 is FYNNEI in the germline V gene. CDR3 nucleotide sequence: TGTGCCAGCAGCAGGACTGAGAACACCGGGGAGCTGTTTTTT. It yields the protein CASSRTENTGELFF. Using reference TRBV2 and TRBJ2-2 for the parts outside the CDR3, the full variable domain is EPEVTQTPSHQVTQMGQEVILRCVPISNHLYFYWYRQILGQKVEFLVSFYNNEISEKSEIFDDQFSVERPDGSNFTLKIRSTKLEDSAMYFCASSRTENTGELFFGEGSRLTVL.

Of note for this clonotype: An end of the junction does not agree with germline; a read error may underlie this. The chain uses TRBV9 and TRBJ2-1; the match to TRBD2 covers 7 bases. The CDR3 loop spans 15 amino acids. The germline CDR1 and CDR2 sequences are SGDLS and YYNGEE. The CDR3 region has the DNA TGTGCCAGCGGCGTAGGGAGGGGCTCCTACAATGAGCAGTTCTTC. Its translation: CASGVGRGSYNEQFF.

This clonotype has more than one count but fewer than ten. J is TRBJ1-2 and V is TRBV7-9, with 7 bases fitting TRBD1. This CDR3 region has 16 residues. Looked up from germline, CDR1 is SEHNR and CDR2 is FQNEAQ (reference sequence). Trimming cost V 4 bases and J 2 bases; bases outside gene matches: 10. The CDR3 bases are TGTGCCAGCAGCTGGGACTTATTGACAGGGAACTATGGCTACACCTTC. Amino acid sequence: CASSWDLLTGNYGYTF.

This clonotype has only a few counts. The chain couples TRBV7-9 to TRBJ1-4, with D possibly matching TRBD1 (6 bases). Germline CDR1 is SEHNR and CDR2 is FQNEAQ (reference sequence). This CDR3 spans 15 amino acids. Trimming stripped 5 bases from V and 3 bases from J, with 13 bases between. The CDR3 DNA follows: TGTGCCAGCAGCCCTCGACAGGCTTCTAATGAAAAACTGTTTTTT. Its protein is CASSPRQASNEKLFF.

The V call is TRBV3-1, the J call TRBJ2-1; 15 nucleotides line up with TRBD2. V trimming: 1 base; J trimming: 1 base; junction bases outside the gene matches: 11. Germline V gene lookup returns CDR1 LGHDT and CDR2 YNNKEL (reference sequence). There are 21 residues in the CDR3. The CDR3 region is CASSQVLLGLAGGSSYNEQFF. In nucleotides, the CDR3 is TGTGCCAGCAGCCAAGTTCTTCTGGGACTAGCGGGGGGATCTTCCTACAATGAGCAGTTCTTC.

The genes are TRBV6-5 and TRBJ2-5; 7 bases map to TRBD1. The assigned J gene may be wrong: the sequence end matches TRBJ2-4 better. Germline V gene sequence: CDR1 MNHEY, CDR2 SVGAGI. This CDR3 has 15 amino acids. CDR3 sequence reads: CASRRQGLPKNIQYF. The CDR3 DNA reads TGTGCCAGCAGGCGACAGGGCCTGCCCAAAAACATTCAGTACTTC.

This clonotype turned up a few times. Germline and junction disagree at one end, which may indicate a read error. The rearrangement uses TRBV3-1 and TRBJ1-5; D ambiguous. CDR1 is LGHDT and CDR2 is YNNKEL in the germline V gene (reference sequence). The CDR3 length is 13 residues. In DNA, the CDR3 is TGTGCCAGCAACCAAGGAAGGAATCAGCCCCAGCATTTT. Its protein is CASNQGRNQPQHF.

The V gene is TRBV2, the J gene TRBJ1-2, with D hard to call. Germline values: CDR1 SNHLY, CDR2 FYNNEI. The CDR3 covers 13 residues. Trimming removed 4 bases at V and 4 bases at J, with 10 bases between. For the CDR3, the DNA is TGTGCCAGCAGTGTTTGGCAGGCCTATGGCTACACCTTC. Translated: CASSVWQAYGYTF.

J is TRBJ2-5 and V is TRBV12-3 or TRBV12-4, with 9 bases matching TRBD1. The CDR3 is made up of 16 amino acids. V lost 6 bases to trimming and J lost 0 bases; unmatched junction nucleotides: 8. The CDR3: CASSLGTGSYQETQYF. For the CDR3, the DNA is TGTGCCAGCAGCTTGGGGACAGGGTCCTACCAAGAGACCCAGTACTTC.

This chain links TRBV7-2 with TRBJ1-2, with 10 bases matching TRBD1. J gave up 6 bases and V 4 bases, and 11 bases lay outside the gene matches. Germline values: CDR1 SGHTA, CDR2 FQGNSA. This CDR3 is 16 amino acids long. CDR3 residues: CASSSRQGAYRNGYTF. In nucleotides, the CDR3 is TGTGCCAGCAGCTCGCGACAGGGGGCGTATCGGAATGGCTACACCTTC.

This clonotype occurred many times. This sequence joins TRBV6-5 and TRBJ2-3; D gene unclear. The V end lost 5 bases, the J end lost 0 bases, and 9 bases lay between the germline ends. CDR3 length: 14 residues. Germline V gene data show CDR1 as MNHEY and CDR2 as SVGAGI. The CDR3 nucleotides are TGTGCCAGCAGTCCCAATCCTAGCACAGATACGCAGTATTTT. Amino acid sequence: CASSPNPSTDTQYF.

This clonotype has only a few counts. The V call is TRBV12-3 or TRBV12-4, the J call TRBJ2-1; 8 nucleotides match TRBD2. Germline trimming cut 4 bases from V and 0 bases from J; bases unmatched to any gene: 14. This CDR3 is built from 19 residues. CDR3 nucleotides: TGTGCCAGCAGTTACCCCCGGGGGGGGCTCCGTACCTCCTACAATGAGCAGTTCTTC. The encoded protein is CASSYPRGGLRTSYNEQFF.

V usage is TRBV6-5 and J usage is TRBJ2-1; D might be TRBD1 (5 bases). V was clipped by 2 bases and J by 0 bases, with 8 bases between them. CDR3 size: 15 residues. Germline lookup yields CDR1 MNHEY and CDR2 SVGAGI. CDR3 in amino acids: CASSYRGRSYNEQFF. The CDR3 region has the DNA TGTGCCAGCAGTTACAGGGGCCGCTCCTACAATGAGCAGTTCTTC.

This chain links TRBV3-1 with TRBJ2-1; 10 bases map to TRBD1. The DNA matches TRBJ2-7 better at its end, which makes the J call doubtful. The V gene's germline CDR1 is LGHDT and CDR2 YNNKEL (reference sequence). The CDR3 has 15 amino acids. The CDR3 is CASSQVGTGVCEQYF. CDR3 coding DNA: TGTGCCAGCAGCCAGGTGGGGACAGGGGTCTGCGAGCAGTACTTC.

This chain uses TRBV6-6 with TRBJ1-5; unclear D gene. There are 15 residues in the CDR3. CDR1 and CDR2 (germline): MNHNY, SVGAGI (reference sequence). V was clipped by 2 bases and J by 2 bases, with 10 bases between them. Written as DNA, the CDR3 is TGTGCCAGCAGTTACGAGGGTGGGGGCAATCAGCCCCAGCATTTT. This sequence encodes CASSYEGGGNQPQHF.